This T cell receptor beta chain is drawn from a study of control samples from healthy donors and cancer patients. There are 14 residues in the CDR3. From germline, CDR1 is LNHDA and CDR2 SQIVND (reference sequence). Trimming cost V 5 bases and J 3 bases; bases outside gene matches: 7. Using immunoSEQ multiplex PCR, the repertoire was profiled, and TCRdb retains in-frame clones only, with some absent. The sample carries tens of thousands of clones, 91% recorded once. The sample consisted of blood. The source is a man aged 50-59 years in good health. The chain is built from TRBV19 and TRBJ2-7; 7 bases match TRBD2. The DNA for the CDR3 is TGTGCCAGTAGTCCAAGCGCGGGGGACTACGAGCAGTACTTC. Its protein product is CASSPSAGDYEQYF.